This entry concerns a single T cell receptor (beta chain). Its antigen remains unknown. The time point here: pre-treatment sample, taken before nivolumab and TIL therapy. Enrollment ran from late 2017 to early 2020. This sample is part of a study of TIL therapy for anti-PD-1-resistant metastatic lung cancer. At the level of the study: Median tumor PD-L1 proportion score was 5.5% to 6.5%. Study conclusions and caveats: After infusion, TIL clonotypes partly replaced peripheral T cells and declined over months.

The immunoSEQ assay was v3. Assay used: immunoSEQ multiplex PCR; TCRdb lists only in-frame clones, some missing. The data show 55,000 to 60,000 clones, around 70% seen once. The V segment lost 5 bases and the J segment 5 bases; nucleotides outside the gene matches: 5. CDR3 length: 13 amino acids. Germline CDR1 LNHDA, CDR2 SQIVND (reference sequence). Sequencing was performed on blood, taken at baseline. The chain is built from TRBV19 and TRBJ2-5, with 7 bases lining up with TRBD1. The sequence derives from a person aged 25 to 85 with non-small cell lung cancer. The CDR3 bases are TGTGCCAGTAGTGGAGAGACAGGGGAGACCCAGTACTTC. The encoded protein is CASSGETGETQYF.